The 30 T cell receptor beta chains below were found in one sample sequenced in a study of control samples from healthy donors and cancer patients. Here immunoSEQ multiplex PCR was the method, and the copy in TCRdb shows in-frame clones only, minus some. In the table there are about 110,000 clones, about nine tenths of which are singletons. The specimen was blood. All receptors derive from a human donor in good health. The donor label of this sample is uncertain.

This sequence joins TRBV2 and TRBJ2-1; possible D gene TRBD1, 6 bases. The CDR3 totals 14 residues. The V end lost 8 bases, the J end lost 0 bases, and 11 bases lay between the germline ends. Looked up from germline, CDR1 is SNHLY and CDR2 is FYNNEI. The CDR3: CASGTGTSYNEQFF. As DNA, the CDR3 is TGTGCCAGCGGCACAGGGACCTCCTACAATGAGCAGTTCTTC.

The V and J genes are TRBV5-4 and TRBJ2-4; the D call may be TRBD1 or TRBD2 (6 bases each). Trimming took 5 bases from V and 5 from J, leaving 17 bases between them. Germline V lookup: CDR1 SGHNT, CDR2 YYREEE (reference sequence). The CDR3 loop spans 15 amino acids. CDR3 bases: TGTGCCAGCAGTCGAAAGGGGGGCTCTGAAAACATTCAGTACTTC. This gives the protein CASSRKGGSENIQYF.

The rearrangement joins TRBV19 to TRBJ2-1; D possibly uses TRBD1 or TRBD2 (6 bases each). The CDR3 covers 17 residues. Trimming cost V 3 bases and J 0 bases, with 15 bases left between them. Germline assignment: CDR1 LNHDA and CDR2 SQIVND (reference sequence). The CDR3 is CASSMGGGVASYNEQFF. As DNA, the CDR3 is TGTGCCAGTAGTATGGGGGGCGGGGTAGCCTCCTACAATGAGCAGTTCTTC.

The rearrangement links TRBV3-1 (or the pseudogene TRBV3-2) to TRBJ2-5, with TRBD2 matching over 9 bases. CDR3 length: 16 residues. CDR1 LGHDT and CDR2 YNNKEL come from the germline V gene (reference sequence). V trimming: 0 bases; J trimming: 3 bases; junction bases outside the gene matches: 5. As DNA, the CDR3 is TGTGCCAGCAGCCAAGACATAGCGGGGGCGGAAGAGACCCAGTACTTC. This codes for CASSQDIAGAEETQYF.

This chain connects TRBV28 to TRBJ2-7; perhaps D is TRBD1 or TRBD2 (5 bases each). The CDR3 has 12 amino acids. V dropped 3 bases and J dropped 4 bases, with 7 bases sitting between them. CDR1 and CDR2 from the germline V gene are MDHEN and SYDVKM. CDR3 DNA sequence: TGTGCCAGCAGTTTGGGGGAATACGAGCAGTACTTC. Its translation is CASSLGEYEQYF.

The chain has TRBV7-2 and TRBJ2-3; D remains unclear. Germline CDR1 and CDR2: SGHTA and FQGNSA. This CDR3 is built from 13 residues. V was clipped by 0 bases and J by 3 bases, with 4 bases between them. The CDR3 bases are TGTGCCAGCAGCTTAGCGCTAACAGATACGCAGTATTTT. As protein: CASSLALTDTQYF.

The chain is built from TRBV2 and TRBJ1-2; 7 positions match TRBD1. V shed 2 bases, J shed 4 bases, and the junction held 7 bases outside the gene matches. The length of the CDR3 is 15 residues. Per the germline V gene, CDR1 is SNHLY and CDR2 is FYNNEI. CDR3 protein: CASSEIATGVYGYTF. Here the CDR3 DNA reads TGTGCCAGCAGTGAAATCGCTACAGGGGTCTATGGCTACACCTTC.

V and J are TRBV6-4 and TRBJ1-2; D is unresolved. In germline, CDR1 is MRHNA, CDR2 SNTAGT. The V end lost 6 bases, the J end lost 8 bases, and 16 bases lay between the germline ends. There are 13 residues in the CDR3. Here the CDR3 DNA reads TGTGCCAGCAGGCGGGGTACACTTTGGGGCTACACCTTC. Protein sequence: CASRRGTLWGYTF.

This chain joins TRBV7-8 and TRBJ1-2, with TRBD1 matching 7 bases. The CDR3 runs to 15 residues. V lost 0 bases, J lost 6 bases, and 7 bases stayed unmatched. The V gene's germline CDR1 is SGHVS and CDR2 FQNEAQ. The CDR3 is CASSLASRGFDGYTF. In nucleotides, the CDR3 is TGTGCCAGCAGCTTAGCTTCCAGGGGGTTTGATGGCTACACCTTC.

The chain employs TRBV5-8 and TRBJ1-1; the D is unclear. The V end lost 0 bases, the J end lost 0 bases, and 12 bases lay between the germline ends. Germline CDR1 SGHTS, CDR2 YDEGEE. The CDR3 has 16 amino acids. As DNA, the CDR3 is TGTGCCAGCAGCTTGGCGACGGGGATCATGAACACTGAAGCTTTCTTT. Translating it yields CASSLATGIMNTEAFF.

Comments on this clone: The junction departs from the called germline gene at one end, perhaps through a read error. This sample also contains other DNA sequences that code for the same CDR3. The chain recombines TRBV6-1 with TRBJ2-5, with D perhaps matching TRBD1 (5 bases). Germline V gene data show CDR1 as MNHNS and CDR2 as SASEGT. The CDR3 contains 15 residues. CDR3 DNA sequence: TGTGCCAGCAGTGAAACGTCGACAGAGCAAGAAACCCAGTACTTC. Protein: CASSETSTEQETQYF.

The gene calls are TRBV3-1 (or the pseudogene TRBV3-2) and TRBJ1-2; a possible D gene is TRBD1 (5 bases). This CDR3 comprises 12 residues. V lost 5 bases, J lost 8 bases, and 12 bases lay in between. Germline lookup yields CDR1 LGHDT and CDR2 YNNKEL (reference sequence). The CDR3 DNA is TGTGCCAGCAGCATCAGGGATAGAGGCTACACCTTC. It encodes CASSIRDRGYTF.

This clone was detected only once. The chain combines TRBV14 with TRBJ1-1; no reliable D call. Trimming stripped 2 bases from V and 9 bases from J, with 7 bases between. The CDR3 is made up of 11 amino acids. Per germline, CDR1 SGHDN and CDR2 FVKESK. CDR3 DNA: TGTGCCAGCAGCCAAATCAATAAAGCTTTCTTT. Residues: CASSQINKAFF.

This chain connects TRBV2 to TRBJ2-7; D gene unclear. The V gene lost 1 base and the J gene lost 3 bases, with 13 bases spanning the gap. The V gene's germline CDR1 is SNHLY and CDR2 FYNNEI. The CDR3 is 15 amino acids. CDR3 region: CASSEGPGRYYEQYF. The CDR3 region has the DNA TGTGCCAGCAGTGAAGGTCCTGGACGGTACTACGAGCAGTACTTC. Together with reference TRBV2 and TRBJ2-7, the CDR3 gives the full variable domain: EPEVTQTPSHQVTQMGQEVILRCVPISNHLYFYWYRQILGQKVEFLVSFYNNEISEKSEIFDDQFSVERPDGSNFTLKIRSTKLEDSAMYFCASSEGPGRYYEQYFGPGTRLTVT.

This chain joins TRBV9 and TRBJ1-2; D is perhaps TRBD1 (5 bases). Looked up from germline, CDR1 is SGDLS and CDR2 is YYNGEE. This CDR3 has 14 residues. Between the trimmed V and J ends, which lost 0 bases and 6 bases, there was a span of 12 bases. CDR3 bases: TGTGCCAGCAGCGTAGACCAAGGGGTGAATGGCTACACCTTC. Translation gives CASSVDQGVNGYTF.

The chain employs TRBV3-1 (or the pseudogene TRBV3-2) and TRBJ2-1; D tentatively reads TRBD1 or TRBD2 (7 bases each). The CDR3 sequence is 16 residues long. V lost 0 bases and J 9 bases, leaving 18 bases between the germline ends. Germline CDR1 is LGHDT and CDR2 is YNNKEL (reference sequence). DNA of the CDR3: TGTGCCAGCAGCCAAGATTTCAGGGGGGGTAGTGGTGAGCAGTTCTTC. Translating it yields CASSQDFRGGSGEQFF.

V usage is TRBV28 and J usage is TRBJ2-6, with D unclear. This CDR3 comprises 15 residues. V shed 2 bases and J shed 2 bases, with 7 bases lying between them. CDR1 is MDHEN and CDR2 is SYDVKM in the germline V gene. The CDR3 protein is CASSLGVTGANVLTF. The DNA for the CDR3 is TGTGCCAGCAGTTTAGGGGTAACTGGGGCCAACGTCCTGACTTTC.

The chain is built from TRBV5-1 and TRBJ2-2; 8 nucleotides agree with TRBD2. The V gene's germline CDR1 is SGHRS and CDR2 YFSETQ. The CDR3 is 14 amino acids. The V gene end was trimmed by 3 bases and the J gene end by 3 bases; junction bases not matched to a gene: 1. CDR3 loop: CASSSGGDTGELFF. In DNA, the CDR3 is TGCGCCAGCAGCTCGGGAGGGGACACCGGGGAGCTGTTTTTT.

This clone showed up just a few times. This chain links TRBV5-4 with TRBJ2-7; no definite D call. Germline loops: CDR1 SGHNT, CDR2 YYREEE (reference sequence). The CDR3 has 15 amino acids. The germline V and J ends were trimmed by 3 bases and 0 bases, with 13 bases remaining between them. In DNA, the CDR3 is TGTGCCAGCAGCTCCGACCTCGCCAGCTCCTACGAGCAGTACTTC. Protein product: CASSSDLASSYEQYF. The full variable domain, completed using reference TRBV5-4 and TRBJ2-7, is ETGVTQSPTHLIKTRGQQVTLRCSSQSGHNTVSWYQQALGQGPQFIFQYYREEENGRGNFPPRFSGLQFPNYSSELNVNALELDDSALYLCASSSDLASSYEQYFGPGTRLTVT.

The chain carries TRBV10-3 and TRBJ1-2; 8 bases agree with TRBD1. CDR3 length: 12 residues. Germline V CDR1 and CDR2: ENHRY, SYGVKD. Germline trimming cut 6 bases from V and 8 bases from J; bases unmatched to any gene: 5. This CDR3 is CAIRGTGGGYTF. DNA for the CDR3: TGTGCCATCAGAGGGACAGGAGGGGGCTACACCTTC.

CDR3 nucleotide sequence: TGCGCCAGCAGGACGGGGCCCACGGCAAACACCATATATTTT. Protein product: CASRTGPTANTIYF. The gene calls are TRBV10-2 and TRBJ1-3, with a weak D call TRBD1 (5 bases). The germline V gene has CDR1 WSHSY and CDR2 SAAADI. This CDR3 spans 14 amino acids. Trimming shortened V by 6 bases and J by 6 bases, and 15 bases separated the two germline ends.

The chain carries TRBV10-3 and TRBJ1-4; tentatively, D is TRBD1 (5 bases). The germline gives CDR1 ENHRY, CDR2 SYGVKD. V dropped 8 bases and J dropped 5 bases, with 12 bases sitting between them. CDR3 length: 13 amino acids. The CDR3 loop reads CAIRGASNEKLFF. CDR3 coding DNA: TGTGCCATCCGAGGGGCTTCAAATGAAAAACTGTTTTTT.

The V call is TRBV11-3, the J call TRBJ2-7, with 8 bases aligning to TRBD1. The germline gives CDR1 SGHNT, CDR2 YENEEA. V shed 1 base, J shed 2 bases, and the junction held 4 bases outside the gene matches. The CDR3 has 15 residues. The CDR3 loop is CASSLGLRGPYEQYF. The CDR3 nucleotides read TGTGCCAGCAGCTTAGGCCTCAGGGGGCCCTACGAGCAGTACTTC.

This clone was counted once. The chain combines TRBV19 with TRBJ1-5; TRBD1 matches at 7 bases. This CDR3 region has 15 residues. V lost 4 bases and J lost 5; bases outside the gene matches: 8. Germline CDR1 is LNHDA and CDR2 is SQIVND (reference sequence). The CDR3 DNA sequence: TGTGCCAGTAGTAGCGTCAGGGGGGACTATCAGCCCCAGCATTTT. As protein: CASSSVRGDYQPQHF.

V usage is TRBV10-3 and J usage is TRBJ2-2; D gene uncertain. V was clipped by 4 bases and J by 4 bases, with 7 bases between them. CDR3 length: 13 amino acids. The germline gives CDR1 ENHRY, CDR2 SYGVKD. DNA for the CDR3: TGTGCCATCAGTGGGGAACCCACCGGGGAGCTGTTTTTT. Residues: CAISGEPTGELFF.

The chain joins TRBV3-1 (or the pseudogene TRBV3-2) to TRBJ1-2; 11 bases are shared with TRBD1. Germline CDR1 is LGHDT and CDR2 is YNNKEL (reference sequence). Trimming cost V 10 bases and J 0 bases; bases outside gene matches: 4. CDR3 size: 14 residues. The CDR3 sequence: CATRDRGTNYGYTF. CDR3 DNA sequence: TGTGCCACCAGGGACAGGGGGACTAACTATGGCTACACCTTC.

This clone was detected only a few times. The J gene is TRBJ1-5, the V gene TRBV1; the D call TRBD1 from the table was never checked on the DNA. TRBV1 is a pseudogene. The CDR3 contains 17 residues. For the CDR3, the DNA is TGCACCAGCAGCCAAGTACCCACTCGACAGGGGGATCAGCCCCAGCATTTT. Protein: CTSSQVPTRQGDQPQHF.

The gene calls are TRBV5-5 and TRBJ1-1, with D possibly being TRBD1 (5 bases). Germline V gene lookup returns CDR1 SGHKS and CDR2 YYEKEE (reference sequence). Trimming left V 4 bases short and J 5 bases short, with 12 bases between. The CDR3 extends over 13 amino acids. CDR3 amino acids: CASSPPRGTEAFF. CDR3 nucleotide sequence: TGTGCCAGCAGCCCGCCACGGGGGACTGAAGCTTTCTTT.

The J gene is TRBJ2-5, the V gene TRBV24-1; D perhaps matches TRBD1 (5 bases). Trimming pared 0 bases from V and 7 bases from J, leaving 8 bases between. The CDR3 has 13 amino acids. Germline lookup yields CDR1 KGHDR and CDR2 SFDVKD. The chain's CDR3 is CATSDLRGGTQYF. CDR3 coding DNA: TGTGCCACCAGTGATTTGAGGGGTGGGACCCAGTACTTC.

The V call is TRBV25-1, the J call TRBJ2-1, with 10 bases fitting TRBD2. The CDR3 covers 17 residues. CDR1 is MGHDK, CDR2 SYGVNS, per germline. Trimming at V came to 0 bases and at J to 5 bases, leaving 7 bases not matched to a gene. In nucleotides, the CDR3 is TGTGCCAGCAGTGAATACCCTAGCGGGGGACAAGACAATGAGCAGTTCTTC. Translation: CASSEYPSGGQDNEQFF.